Listed below are T cell receptor beta chains from one sample, sequenced in a study of blood T cell repertoires in COVID-19. Generated by immunoSEQ multiplex PCR, the TCRdb table keeps only in-frame clones and is missing some. The table lists around 200,000 clones, 80% to 90% of them singletons, with 4.5% to 5% in the top ten. The specimen was peripheral blood. All receptors come from a woman of 80 years or more with acute or convalescent COVID-19. CDR3s include the opening cysteine and the closing phenylalanine or tryptophan. The order of the fields is CDR3 protein, CDR3 DNA, V gene, clone size, CDR3 length, J gene, D gene. D genes are given only for firm matches. Rows give clone size only sometimes, using once, few, many, or a class for an expanded clone.

CDR3 protein: CASSAKIGLAGDNEQFF; CDR3 DNA: TGTGCCAGCAGCGCCAAGATCGGACTAGCGGGAGACAATGAGCAGTTCTTC; V gene: TRBV3-1/TRBV3-2; clone size: .; CDR3 length: 17; J gene: TRBJ2-1; D gene: TRBD2
CDR3 protein: CASSLVGGMGTEAFF; CDR3 DNA: TGTGCCAGCAGCTTAGTCGGGGGAATGGGCACTGAAGCTTTCTTT; V gene: TRBV7-6; clone size: .; CDR3 length: 15; J gene: TRBJ1-1; D gene: .
CDR3 protein: CASSPWTSGSYEQYF; CDR3 DNA: TGTGCCAGCAGCCCTTGGACTAGCGGGAGCTACGAGCAGTACTTC; V gene: TRBV5-8; clone size: .; CDR3 length: 15; J gene: TRBJ2-7; D gene: TRBD2
CDR3 protein: CAWSEGAGETQYF; CDR3 DNA: TGTGCCTGGAGTGAGGGAGCGGGGGAGACCCAGTACTTC; V gene: TRBV30; clone size: once; CDR3 length: 13; J gene: TRBJ2-5; D gene: TRBD2
CDR3 protein: CAPAQGDGGTEAFF; CDR3 DNA: TGTGCCCCCGCCCAGGGGGATGGTGGGACTGAAGCTTTCTTT; V gene: TRBV7-9; clone size: .; CDR3 length: 14; J gene: TRBJ1-1; D gene: TRBD1
CDR3 protein: CASWDTNSYEQYF; CDR3 DNA: TGTGCCAGCTGGGACACCAACTCCTACGAGCAGTACTTC; V gene: TRBV6-5; clone size: .; CDR3 length: 13; J gene: TRBJ2-7; D gene: .
CDR3 protein: CASSDRWDMPQPQHF; CDR3 DNA: TGTGCCAGCAGTGACCGGTGGGACATGCCCCAGCCCCAGCATTTT; V gene: TRBV27; clone size: .; CDR3 length: 15; J gene: TRBJ1-5; D gene: .
CDR3 protein: CASSPSGVDTQYF; CDR3 DNA: TGTGCCAGCAGCCCGTCCGGGGTAGATACGCAGTATTTT; V gene: TRBV5-4; clone size: .; CDR3 length: 13; J gene: TRBJ2-3; D gene: .
CDR3 protein: CASSLGSGSPYEQYF; CDR3 DNA: TGTGCCAGCAGCTTAGGGAGCGGGAGCCCCTACGAGCAGTACTTC; V gene: TRBV7-2; clone size: .; CDR3 length: 15; J gene: TRBJ2-7; D gene: TRBD2
CDR3 protein: CASSSTGKVTEAFF; CDR3 DNA: TGTGCCAGTAGTTCAACAGGGAAAGTAACTGAAGCTTTCTTT; V gene: TRBV19; clone size: .; CDR3 length: 14; J gene: TRBJ1-1; D gene: .
CDR3 protein: CASSLLGGETQYF; CDR3 DNA: TGTGCCAGCAGCTTACTGGGAGGGGAGACCCAGTACTTC; V gene: TRBV7-9; clone size: once; CDR3 length: 13; J gene: TRBJ2-5; D gene: TRBD2
CDR3 protein: CASSRDRDSGNTIYF; CDR3 DNA: TGTGCCAGCAGTAGAGACAGGGACTCTGGAAACACCATATATTTT; V gene: TRBV6-5; clone size: .; CDR3 length: 15; J gene: TRBJ1-3; D gene: TRBD1
CDR3 protein: CASTKGVGKTYNEQFF; CDR3 DNA: TGTGCCAGCACCAAGGGGGTCGGCAAAACCTACAATGAGCAGTTCTTC; V gene: TRBV28; clone size: .; CDR3 length: 16; J gene: TRBJ2-1; D gene: .
CDR3 protein: CASSGEGVTGNTIYF; CDR3 DNA: TGCGCCAGCAGCGGGGAAGGGGTCACCGGAAACACCATATATTTT; V gene: TRBV5-1; clone size: once; CDR3 length: 15; J gene: TRBJ1-3; D gene: .
CDR3 protein: CASSKGTGSPDTQYF; CDR3 DNA: TGTGCCAGCAGCAAAGGGACAGGCAGCCCAGATACGCAGTATTTT; V gene: TRBV3-1/TRBV3-2; clone size: .; CDR3 length: 15; J gene: TRBJ2-3; D gene: TRBD1
CDR3 protein: CASSEATGPYGYTF; CDR3 DNA: TGTGCCAGCAGTGAGGCCACAGGGCCCTATGGCTACACCTTC; V gene: TRBV6-1; clone size: .; CDR3 length: 14; J gene: TRBJ1-2; D gene: .
CDR3 protein: CASSHGLAGDNEQFF; CDR3 DNA: TGTGCCAGCAGCCACGGACTAGCGGGAGACAATGAGCAGTTCTTC; V gene: TRBV7-2; clone size: .; CDR3 length: 15; J gene: TRBJ2-1; D gene: TRBD2
CDR3 protein: CASSEKGARSPGNTIYF; CDR3 DNA: TGTGCCAGCAGTGAAAAGGGGGCGAGGTCCCCGGGAAACACCATATATTTT; V gene: TRBV6-1; clone size: .; CDR3 length: 17; J gene: TRBJ1-3; D gene: TRBD1
CDR3 protein: CASSFVGQVLLYSGNTIYF; CDR3 DNA: TGTGCCAGCAGTTTTGTGGGACAGGTCCTTTTATACTCTGGAAACACCATATATTTT; V gene: TRBV28; clone size: .; CDR3 length: 19; J gene: TRBJ1-3; D gene: TRBD1
CDR3 protein: CASSLKRTGVEGDTQYF; CDR3 DNA: TGTGCCAGCAGCTTGAAACGGACAGGGGTGGAGGGAGATACGCAGTATTTT; V gene: TRBV11-3; clone size: once; CDR3 length: 17; J gene: TRBJ2-3; D gene: TRBD1
CDR3 protein: CASSRPGTSGKETQYF; CDR3 DNA: TGTGCCAGCAGCCGACCGGGGACTAGCGGGAAAGAGACCCAGTACTTC; V gene: TRBV7-9; clone size: .; CDR3 length: 16; J gene: TRBJ2-5; D gene: TRBD2
CDR3 protein: CASSQLRGYEAFF; CDR3 DNA: TGTGCCAGCAGCCAGCTAAGGGGCTATGAAGCTTTCTTT; V gene: TRBV3-1/TRBV3-2; clone size: .; CDR3 length: 13; J gene: TRBJ1-1; D gene: .
CDR3 protein: CASSFASSGGQETQYF; CDR3 DNA: TGTGCCAGCAGCTTCGCCTCGTCAGGGGGGCAAGAGACCCAGTACTTC; V gene: TRBV5-5; clone size: once; CDR3 length: 16; J gene: TRBJ2-5; D gene: .
CDR3 protein: CSVLRQGREAFF; CDR3 DNA: TGCAGCGTACTCAGACAGGGAAGAGAAGCTTTCTTT; V gene: TRBV29-1; clone size: few; CDR3 length: 12; J gene: TRBJ1-1; D gene: TRBD1
CDR3 protein: CASSLAVGQGAFSYEQYF; CDR3 DNA: TGTGCCAGCAGCTTGGCCGTCGGCCAGGGGGCTTTTTCCTACGAGCAGTACTTC; V gene: TRBV5-6; clone size: .; CDR3 length: 18; J gene: TRBJ2-7; D gene: TRBD1
CDR3 protein: CASSSDKNGYTF; CDR3 DNA: TGTGCCAGCAGTTCCGACAAGAATGGCTACACCTTC; V gene: TRBV6-5; clone size: once; CDR3 length: 12; J gene: TRBJ1-2; D gene: .
CDR3 protein: CASSWGEEYNEQFF; CDR3 DNA: TGTGCCAGCAGCTGGGGGGAGGAATACAATGAGCAGTTCTTC; V gene: TRBV9; clone size: .; CDR3 length: 14; J gene: TRBJ2-1; D gene: .
CDR3 protein: CASSQRTGALDPEAFF; CDR3 DNA: TGTGCCAGCAGCCAGAGGACAGGGGCGCTAGACCCTGAAGCTTTCTTT; V gene: TRBV4-2; clone size: .; CDR3 length: 16; J gene: TRBJ1-1; D gene: TRBD1
CDR3 protein: CASSVRAESGNTQYF; CDR3 DNA: TGTGCCAGCAGCGTTAGGGCGGAGTCGGGGAATACGCAGTATTTT; V gene: TRBV9; clone size: .; CDR3 length: 15; J gene: TRBJ2-3; D gene: .
CDR3 protein: CASSRDLGGNTIYF; CDR3 DNA: TGTGCCAGCAGCAGGGATTTGGGTGGAAACACCATATATTTT; V gene: TRBV6-5; clone size: .; CDR3 length: 14; J gene: TRBJ1-3; D gene: .
CDR3 protein: CASTLIGGITDTQYF; CDR3 DNA: TGTGCCAGCACCCTTATAGGGGGAATCACAGATACGCAGTATTTT; V gene: TRBV27; clone size: .; CDR3 length: 15; J gene: TRBJ2-3; D gene: .
CDR3 protein: CASSQDYRSYGYTF; CDR3 DNA: TGTGCCAGCAGCCAAGACTACAGAAGTTATGGCTACACCTTC; V gene: TRBV4-2; clone size: .; CDR3 length: 14; J gene: TRBJ1-2; D gene: .
CDR3 protein: CASSQDFDSLEQFF; CDR3 DNA: TGCGCCAGCAGCCAAGACTTTGACAGCCTAGAGCAGTTCTTC; V gene: TRBV4-3; clone size: .; CDR3 length: 14; J gene: TRBJ2-1; D gene: .
CDR3 protein: CASSYRENAIYF; CDR3 DNA: TGTGCCAGCAGCTACAGGGAAAACGCCATATATTTT; V gene: TRBV13; clone size: .; CDR3 length: 12; J gene: TRBJ1-3; D gene: .
CDR3 protein: CASSDWGGASSPLHF; CDR3 DNA: TGTGCCAGCTCAGACTGGGGGGGGGCCTCTTCACCCCTCCACTTT; V gene: TRBV18; clone size: .; CDR3 length: 15; J gene: TRBJ1-6; D gene: .
CDR3 protein: CASSELKLQGIYEQYF; CDR3 DNA: TGCGCCAGCAGTGAGCTCAAACTACAGGGGATCTACGAGCAGTACTTC; V gene: TRBV10-2; clone size: .; CDR3 length: 16; J gene: TRBJ2-7; D gene: TRBD1
CDR3 protein: CASSLAGGTSGQETQYF; CDR3 DNA: TGCGCCAGCAGCTTAGCCGGCGGGACTAGCGGCCAAGAGACCCAGTACTTC; V gene: TRBV5-1; clone size: .; CDR3 length: 17; J gene: TRBJ2-5; D gene: TRBD2
CDR3 protein: CASSPPTRSRDEQFF; CDR3 DNA: TGTGCCAGCTCACCACCTACTAGAAGTCGAGATGAGCAGTTCTTC; V gene: TRBV18; clone size: .; CDR3 length: 15; J gene: TRBJ2-1; D gene: .
CDR3 protein: CSVEWGPLRDYGYTF; CDR3 DNA: TGCAGCGTTGAGTGGGGCCCTCTGCGTGACTATGGCTACACCTTC; V gene: TRBV29-1; clone size: once; CDR3 length: 15; J gene: TRBJ1-2; D gene: .
CDR3 protein: CASSPPGTGWNSPLHF; CDR3 DNA: TGTGCCAGCAGCCCTCCCGGGACAGGGTGGAATTCACCCCTCCACTTT; V gene: TRBV5-5; clone size: .; CDR3 length: 16; J gene: TRBJ1-6; D gene: TRBD1
CDR3 protein: CASSDKDWSYEQYF; CDR3 DNA: TGTGCCAGCAGCGATAAGGACTGGTCCTACGAGCAGTACTTC; V gene: TRBV2; clone size: .; CDR3 length: 14; J gene: TRBJ2-7; D gene: .
CDR3 protein: CASSGQQGAGYEQYF; CDR3 DNA: TGTGCCAGCAGCGGGCAACAGGGGGCGGGCTACGAGCAGTACTTC; V gene: TRBV9; clone size: .; CDR3 length: 15; J gene: TRBJ2-7; D gene: TRBD1
CDR3 protein: CASSGRSGSTPNEQFF; CDR3 DNA: TGTGCCAGTAGCGGGAGAAGCGGGAGTACCCCCAATGAGCAGTTCTTC; V gene: TRBV19; clone size: .; CDR3 length: 16; J gene: TRBJ2-1; D gene: TRBD2
CDR3 protein: CASSQTPLAGRDTQYF; CDR3 DNA: TGTGCCAGCAGCCAGACCCCTCTAGCGGGGCGAGATACGCAGTATTTT; V gene: TRBV11-3; clone size: .; CDR3 length: 16; J gene: TRBJ2-3; D gene: TRBD2
CDR3 protein: CASSLYTDTQYF; CDR3 DNA: TGTGCCAGCAGCCTATACACAGATACGCAGTATTTT; V gene: TRBV7-2; clone size: .; CDR3 length: 12; J gene: TRBJ2-3; D gene: .
CDR3 protein: CASSSQEGVNQPQHF; CDR3 DNA: TGTGCCAGCAGCTCGCAGGAAGGTGTAAATCAGCCCCAGCATTTT; V gene: TRBV6-6; clone size: .; CDR3 length: 15; J gene: TRBJ1-5; D gene: .
CDR3 protein: CASSTSGARENIQYF; CDR3 DNA: TGTGCCAGCAGTACTAGCGGGGCCAGGGAAAACATTCAGTACTTC; V gene: TRBV6-5; clone size: .; CDR3 length: 15; J gene: TRBJ2-4; D gene: TRBD2
CDR3 protein: CAISESVVVYEQYF; CDR3 DNA: TGTGCCATCAGTGAGTCCGTAGTGGTCTACGAGCAGTACTTC; V gene: TRBV10-3; clone size: .; CDR3 length: 14; J gene: TRBJ2-7; D gene: .
CDR3 protein: CASSKLATTDTQYF; CDR3 DNA: TGTGCCAGCAGTAAACTAGCGACCACAGATACGCAGTATTTT; V gene: TRBV6-5; clone size: .; CDR3 length: 14; J gene: TRBJ2-3; D gene: TRBD2
CDR3 protein: CASSLASAGELFF; CDR3 DNA: TGCGCCAGCAGCTTGGCCTCCGCCGGGGAGCTGTTTTTT; V gene: TRBV5-1; clone size: .; CDR3 length: 13; J gene: TRBJ2-2; D gene: .
CDR3 protein: CASSFVSGGTKEQFF; CDR3 DNA: TGTGCCAGCAGTTTTGTCAGCGGGGGGACCAAGGAGCAGTTCTTC; V gene: TRBV27; clone size: .; CDR3 length: 15; J gene: TRBJ2-1; D gene: TRBD2
CDR3 protein: CASSYGWQGYEQYF; CDR3 DNA: TGTGCCAGCAGTTACGGTTGGCAGGGCTACGAGCAGTACTTC; V gene: TRBV6-5; clone size: once; CDR3 length: 14; J gene: TRBJ2-7; D gene: .
CDR3 protein: CASSWRESTEAFF; CDR3 DNA: TGTGCCAGCAGTTGGAGGGAATCGACTGAAGCTTTCTTT; V gene: TRBV6-2/TRBV6-3; clone size: .; CDR3 length: 13; J gene: TRBJ1-1; D gene: .
CDR3 protein: CASSLAGTGSYEQYF; CDR3 DNA: TGTGCCAGCAGCTTAGCCGGGACAGGATCCTACGAGCAGTACTTC; V gene: TRBV7-2; clone size: .; CDR3 length: 15; J gene: TRBJ2-7; D gene: TRBD1
CDR3 protein: CASSGTGGETGNTEAFF; CDR3 DNA: TGTGCCAGCAGCGGGACAGGGGGCGAGACCGGAAACACTGAAGCTTTCTTT; V gene: TRBV5-4; clone size: .; CDR3 length: 17; J gene: TRBJ1-1; D gene: TRBD1
CDR3 protein: CASSFGSNYEQYF; CDR3 DNA: TGTGCCAGCAGCTTCGGTTCGAACTACGAGCAGTACTTC; V gene: TRBV7-8; clone size: .; CDR3 length: 13; J gene: TRBJ2-7; D gene: .